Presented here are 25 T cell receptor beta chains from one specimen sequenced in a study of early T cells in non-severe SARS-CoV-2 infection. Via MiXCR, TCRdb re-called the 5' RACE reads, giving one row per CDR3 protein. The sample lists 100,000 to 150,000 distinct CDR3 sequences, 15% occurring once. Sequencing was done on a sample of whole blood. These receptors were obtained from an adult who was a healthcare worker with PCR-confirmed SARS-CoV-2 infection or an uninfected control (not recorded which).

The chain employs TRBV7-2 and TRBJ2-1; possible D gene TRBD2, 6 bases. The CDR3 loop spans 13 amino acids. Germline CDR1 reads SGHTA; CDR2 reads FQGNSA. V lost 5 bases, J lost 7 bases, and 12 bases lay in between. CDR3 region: CASSRLRGNEQFF. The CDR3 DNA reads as TGTGCCAGCAGCCGCTTGCGGGGTAATGAGCAGTTCTTC.

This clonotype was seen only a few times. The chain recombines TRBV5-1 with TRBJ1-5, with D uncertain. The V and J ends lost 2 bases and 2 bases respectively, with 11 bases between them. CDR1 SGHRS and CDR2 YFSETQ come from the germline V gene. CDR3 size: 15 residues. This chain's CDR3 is CASSLDGDRNQPQHF. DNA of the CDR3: TGCGCCAGCAGCTTAGACGGGGATCGCAATCAGCCCCAGCATTTT. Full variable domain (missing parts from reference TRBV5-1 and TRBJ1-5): KAGVTQTPRYLIKTRGQQVTLSCSPISGHRSVSWYQQTPGQGLQFLFEYFSETQRNKGNFPGRFSGRQFSNSRSEMNVSTLELGDSALYLCASSLDGDRNQPQHFGDGTRLSIL.

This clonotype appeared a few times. CDR3 in amino acids: CASSTRHSGELFF. CDR3 DNA: TGTGCCAGCAGCACAAGACACTCCGGGGAGCTGTTTTTT. V is TRBV7-2 and J is TRBJ2-2; no definite D call. The germline V gene has CDR1 SGHTA and CDR2 FQGNSA. There are 13 residues in the CDR3. V was pared by 5 bases and J by 6 bases, with 10 bases between.

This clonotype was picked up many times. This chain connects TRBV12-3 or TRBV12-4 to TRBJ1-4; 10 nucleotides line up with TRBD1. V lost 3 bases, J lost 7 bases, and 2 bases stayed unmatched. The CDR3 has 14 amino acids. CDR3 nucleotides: TGTGCCAGCAGTTTCCGGGACAGGGGTGAAAAACTGTTTTTT. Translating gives CASSFRDRGEKLFF.

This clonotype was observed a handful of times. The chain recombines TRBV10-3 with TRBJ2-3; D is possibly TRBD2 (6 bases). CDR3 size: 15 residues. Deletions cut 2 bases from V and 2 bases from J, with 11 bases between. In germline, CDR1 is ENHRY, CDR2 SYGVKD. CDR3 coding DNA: TGTGCCATCAGTGAGGGGGGGTATTACACAGATACGCAGTATTTT. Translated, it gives CAISEGGYYTDTQYF.

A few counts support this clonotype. CDR3 sequence (DNA): TGCAGTGCTAGAGATTTGCGGGAGACCCAGTACTTC. It yields the protein CSARDLRETQYF. The rearrangement uses TRBV20-1 and TRBJ2-5; D is ambiguous. The CDR3 length is 12 residues. From germline, CDR1 is DFQATT and CDR2 SNEGSKA (reference sequence). The V gene lost 0 bases and the J gene lost 5 bases, with 7 bases spanning the gap.

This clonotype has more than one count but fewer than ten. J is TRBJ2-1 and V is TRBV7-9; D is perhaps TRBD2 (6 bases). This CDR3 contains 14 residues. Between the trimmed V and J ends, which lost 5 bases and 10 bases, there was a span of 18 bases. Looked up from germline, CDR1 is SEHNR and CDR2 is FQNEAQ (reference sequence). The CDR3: CASSPSGLVGEQFF. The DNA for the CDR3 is TGTGCCAGCAGCCCGAGCGGGCTTGTGGGGGAGCAGTTCTTC. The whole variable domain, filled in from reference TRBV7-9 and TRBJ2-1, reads DTGVSQNPRHKITKRGQNVTFRCDPISEHNRLYWYRQTLGQGPEFLTYFQNEAQLEKSRLLSDRFSAERPKGSFSTLEIQRTEQGDSAMYLCASSPSGLVGEQFFGPGTRLTVL.

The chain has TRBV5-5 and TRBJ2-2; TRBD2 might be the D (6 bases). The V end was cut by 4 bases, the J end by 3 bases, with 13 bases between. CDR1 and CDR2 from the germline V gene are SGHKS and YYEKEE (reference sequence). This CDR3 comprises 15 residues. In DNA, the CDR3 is TGTGCCAGCAGCCGGGACTCAGAATACACCGGGGAGCTGTTTTTT. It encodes CASSRDSEYTGELFF.

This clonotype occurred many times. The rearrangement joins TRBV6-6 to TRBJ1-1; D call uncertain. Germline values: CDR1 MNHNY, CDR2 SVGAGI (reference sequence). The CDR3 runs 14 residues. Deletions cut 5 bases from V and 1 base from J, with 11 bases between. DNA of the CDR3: TGTGCCAGCAGTAGTAGGGCCCAGAACACTGAAGCTTTCTTT. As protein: CASSSRAQNTEAFF.

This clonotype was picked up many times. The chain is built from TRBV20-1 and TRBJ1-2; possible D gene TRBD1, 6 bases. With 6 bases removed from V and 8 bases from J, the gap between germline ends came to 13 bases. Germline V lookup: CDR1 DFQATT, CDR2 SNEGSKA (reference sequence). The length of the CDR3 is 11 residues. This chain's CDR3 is CSAYWGRGYTF. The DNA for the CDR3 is TGCAGTGCCTACTGGGGGCGCGGCTACACCTTC.

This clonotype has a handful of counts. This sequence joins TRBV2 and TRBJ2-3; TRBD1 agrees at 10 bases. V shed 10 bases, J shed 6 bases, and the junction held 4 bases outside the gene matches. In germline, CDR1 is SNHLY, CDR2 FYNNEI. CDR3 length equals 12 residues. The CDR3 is CAKRTGGDTQYF. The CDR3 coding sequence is TGTGCCAAACGGACAGGGGGGGATACGCAGTATTTT.

Written as DNA, the CDR3 is TGTGCCAGCAGTTTTGGGGAGTCCGGGGAGCTGTTTTTT. Protein product: CASSFGESGELFF. V and J are TRBV12-3 or TRBV12-4 and TRBJ2-2, with a tentative D call TRBD2 (5 bases). V was clipped by 3 bases and J by 6 bases, with 8 bases between them. The CDR3 totals 13 residues.

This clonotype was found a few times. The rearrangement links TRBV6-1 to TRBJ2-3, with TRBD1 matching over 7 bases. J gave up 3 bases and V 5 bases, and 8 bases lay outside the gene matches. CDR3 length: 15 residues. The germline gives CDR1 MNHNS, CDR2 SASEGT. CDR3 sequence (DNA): TGTGCCAGCAGTTTTGACAGGGTTGGGACAGATACGCAGTATTTT. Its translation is CASSFDRVGTDTQYF.

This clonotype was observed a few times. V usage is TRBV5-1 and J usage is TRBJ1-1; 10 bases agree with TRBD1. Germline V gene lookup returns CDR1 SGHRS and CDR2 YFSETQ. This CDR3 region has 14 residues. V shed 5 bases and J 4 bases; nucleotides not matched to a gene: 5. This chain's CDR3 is CASRRDRGGTEAFF. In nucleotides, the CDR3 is TGCGCCAGCAGAAGGGACAGGGGTGGCACTGAAGCTTTCTTT.

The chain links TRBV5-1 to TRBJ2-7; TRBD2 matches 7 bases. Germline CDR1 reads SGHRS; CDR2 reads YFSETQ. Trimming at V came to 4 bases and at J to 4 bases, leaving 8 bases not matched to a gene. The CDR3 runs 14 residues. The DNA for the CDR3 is TGCGCCAGCAGCCCCACTCGGGGGGATTACGAGCAGTACTTC. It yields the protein CASSPTRGDYEQYF.

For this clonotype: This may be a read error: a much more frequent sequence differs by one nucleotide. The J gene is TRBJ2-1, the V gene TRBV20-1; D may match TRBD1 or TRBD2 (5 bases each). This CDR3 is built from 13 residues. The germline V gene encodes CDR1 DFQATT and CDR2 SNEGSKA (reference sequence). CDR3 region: CNATRDLYNEQFF. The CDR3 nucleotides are TGCAATGCTACCCGGGACCTATACAATGAGCAGTTCTTC.

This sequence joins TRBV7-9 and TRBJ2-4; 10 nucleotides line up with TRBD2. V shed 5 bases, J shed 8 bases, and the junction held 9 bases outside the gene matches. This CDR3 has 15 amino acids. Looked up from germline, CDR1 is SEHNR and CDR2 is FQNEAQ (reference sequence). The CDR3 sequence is CASSGVAGGVDIQYF. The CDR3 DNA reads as TGTGCCAGCAGCGGGGTAGCGGGGGGTGTGGACATTCAGTACTTC. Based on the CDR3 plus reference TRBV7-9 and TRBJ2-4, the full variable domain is DTGVSQNPRHKITKRGQNVTFRCDPISEHNRLYWYRQTLGQGPEFLTYFQNEAQLEKSRLLSDRFSAERPKGSFSTLEIQRTEQGDSAMYLCASSGVAGGVDIQYFGAGTRLSVL.

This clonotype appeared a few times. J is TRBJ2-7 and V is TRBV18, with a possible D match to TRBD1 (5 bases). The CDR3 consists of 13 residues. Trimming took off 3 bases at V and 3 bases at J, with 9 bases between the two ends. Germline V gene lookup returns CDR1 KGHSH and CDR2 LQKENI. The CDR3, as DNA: TGTGCCAGCTCACCTGACAGACACTACGAGCAGTACTTC. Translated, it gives CASSPDRHYEQYF.

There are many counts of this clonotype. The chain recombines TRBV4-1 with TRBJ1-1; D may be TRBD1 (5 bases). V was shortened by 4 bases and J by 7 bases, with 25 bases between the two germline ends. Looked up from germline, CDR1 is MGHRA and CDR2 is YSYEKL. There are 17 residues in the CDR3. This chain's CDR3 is CASSPFKAEGLNDEAFF. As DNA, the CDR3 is TGCGCCAGCAGCCCATTTAAAGCGGAGGGGTTAAATGATGAAGCTTTCTTT.

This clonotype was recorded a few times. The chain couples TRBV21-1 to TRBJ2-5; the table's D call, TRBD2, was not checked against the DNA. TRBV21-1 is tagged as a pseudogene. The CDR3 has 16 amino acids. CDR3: CASSTLAGGGQETQYF. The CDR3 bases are TGTGCCAGCAGCACTCTAGCGGGGGGAGGCCAAGAGACCCAGTACTTC.

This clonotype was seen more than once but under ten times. The CDR3 nucleotides are TGTGCCAGCAGCCGTCCCCTAGGAGAGCAGTACTTC. Residues: CASSRPLGEQYF. The genes are TRBV11-2 and TRBJ2-7; no clear D gene. Germline CDR1 SGHAT, CDR2 FQNNGV. The CDR3 is 12 residues long. Trimming removed 5 bases from V and 7 bases from J, with 12 bases in between.

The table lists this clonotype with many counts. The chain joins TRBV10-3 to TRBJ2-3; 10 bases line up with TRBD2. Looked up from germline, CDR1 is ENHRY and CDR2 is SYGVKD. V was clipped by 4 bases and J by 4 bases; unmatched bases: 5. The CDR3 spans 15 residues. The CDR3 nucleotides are TGTGCCATCAGTGCTTCTAGCGGGGGCTCAGATACGCAGTATTTT. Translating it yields CAISASSGGSDTQYF.

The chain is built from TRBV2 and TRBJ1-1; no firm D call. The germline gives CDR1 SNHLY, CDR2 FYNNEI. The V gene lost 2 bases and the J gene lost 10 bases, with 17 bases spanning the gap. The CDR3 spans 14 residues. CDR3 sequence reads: CASSEWVQPLVAFF. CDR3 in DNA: TGTGCCAGCAGTGAATGGGTACAGCCCCTTGTAGCTTTCTTT.

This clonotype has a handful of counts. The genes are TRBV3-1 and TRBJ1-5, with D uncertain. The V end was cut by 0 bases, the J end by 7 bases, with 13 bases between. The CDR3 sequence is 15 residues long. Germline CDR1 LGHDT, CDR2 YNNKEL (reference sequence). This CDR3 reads CASSQDSGGPQPQHF. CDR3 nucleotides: TGTGCCAGCAGCCAAGATAGCGGAGGCCCACAGCCCCAGCATTTT.

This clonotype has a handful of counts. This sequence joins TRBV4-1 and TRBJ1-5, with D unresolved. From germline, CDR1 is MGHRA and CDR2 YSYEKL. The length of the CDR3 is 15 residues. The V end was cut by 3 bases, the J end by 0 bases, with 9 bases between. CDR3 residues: CASSHQGISNQPQHF. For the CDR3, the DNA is TGCGCCAGCAGCCACCAAGGAATTAGCAATCAGCCCCAGCATTTT.